A selection of T cell receptor beta chains follows, all from one sample in a study of shared T cell receptors in the human thymus. The table came from immunoSEQ multiplex PCR; TCRdb's copy has only in-frame clones and leaves some out. The table has over 350,000 clones, approximately 95% seen once; the top ten hold about 0.02%. Sequencing used thymocytes. These receptor sequences come from a human donor. The CDR3 runs from the conserved cysteine through the conserved F or W. D genes are given only for firm matches. Part of the rows lack a size; the others show once, few, many or a class for expanded clones.

>TRBD1|NA|TRBV5-1|TRBJ1-1
CASSFQGGRHTEAFF
TGCGCCAGCAGCTTCCAGGGGGGGAGGCACACTGAAGCTTTCTTT
>NA|NA|TRBV29-1|TRBJ2-7
CSVGLYYEQYF
TGCAGCGTTGGGCTATACTACGAGCAGTACTTC
>NA|NA|TRBV25-1|TRBJ1-2
CASRGASYGYTF
TGTGCCAGCAGGGGGGCTTCCTATGGCTACACCTTC
>TRBD2|NA|TRBV2|TRBJ2-1
CASSGLAGEKSTNLGNEQFF
TGTGCCAGCAGCGGACTAGCGGGAGAGAAATCCACCAATCTGGGGAATGAGCAGTTCTTC
>TRBD2|few|TRBV11-2|TRBJ2-4
CASSLAGLAGEENIQYF
TGTGCCAGCAGCTTAGCTGGACTAGCGGGAGAAGAAAACATTCAGTACTTC
>NA|NA|TRBV19|TRBJ2-7
CASSIEGRCYEQYF
TGTGCCAGTAGTATAGAGGGGCGGTGCTACGAGCAGTACTTC
>TRBD1|NA|TRBV14|TRBJ2-1
CASSQDLSRDSYNEQFF
TGTGCCAGCAGCCAAGATTTGTCCAGGGACAGCTACAATGAGCAGTTCTTC
>TRBD1|NA|TRBV7-9|TRBJ2-1
CASSPRDRESGINEQFF
TGTGCCAGCAGCCCCAGGGACAGGGAGAGTGGGATCAATGAGCAGTTCTTC
>TRBD1|NA|TRBV18|TRBJ2-3
CASSPRTGDVSTDTQYF
TGTGCCAGCTCACCGAGGACAGGCGACGTGAGCACAGATACGCAGTATTTT
>NA|NA|TRBV1|TRBJ2-3
CTSSQELAGCTDTQYF
TGCACCAGCAGCCAAGAACTAGCGGGATGCACAGATACGCAGTATTTT
>NA|NA|TRBV19|TRBJ2-7
CASSIKGNKDEQYF
TGTGCCAGTAGTATAAAGGGGAACAAGGACGAGCAGTACTTC
>TRBD1|few|TRBV27|TRBJ1-2
CASRLQGACGYTF
TGTGCCAGCAGACTACAGGGGGCCTGTGGCTACACCTTC
>NA|NA|TRBV14|TRBJ2-1
CASSPIIHLNEQFF
TGTGCCAGCAGCCCCATCATACATTTGAATGAGCAGTTCTTC
>TRBD2|NA|TRBV11-2|TRBJ2-1
CASSPRPRASGNYNEQFF
TGTGCCAGCAGCCCCCGGCCCAGGGCTAGCGGGAATTACAATGAGCAGTTCTTC
>TRBD2|NA|TRBV19|TRBJ2-2
CASSLNGLGSLNTGELFF
TGTGCCAGTAGCCTCAACGGACTAGGATCGTTGAACACCGGGGAGCTGTTTTTT
>NA|NA|TRBV9|TRBJ2-3
CASSPPPSSWFSTQYF
TGTGCCAGCAGCCCCCCCCCTTCGTCGTGGTTTAGTACGCAGTATTTT
>TRBD2|NA|TRBV7-9|TRBJ2-3
CASSAQLAGGEDTQYF
TGTGCCAGCAGCGCCCAGCTAGCGGGAGGGGAAGATACGCAGTATTTT
>NA|once|TRBV6-5|TRBJ2-7
CASSYAYEQYF
TGTGCCAGCAGTTATGCCTACGAGCAGTACTTC
>NA|NA|TRBV30|TRBJ2-7
CAWSVRRDEQYF
TGTGCCTGGAGTGTTAGGAGGGACGAGCAGTACTTC
>TRBD1|NA|TRBV5-5|TRBJ2-7
CASSSLMGQGAYEQYF
TGTGCCAGCAGCTCGCTAATGGGACAGGGAGCCTACGAGCAGTACTTC
>TRBD2|NA|TRBV5-6|TRBJ2-1
CASSLRLAGGPANEQFF
TGTGCCAGCAGCCTCCGACTAGCGGGAGGCCCCGCGAATGAGCAGTTCTTC
>TRBD1|NA|TRBV5-6|TRBJ1-2
CASSLLDAGGNYGYTF
TGTGCCAGCAGCTTGTTAGACGCAGGGGGCAACTATGGCTACACCTTC
>NA|NA|TRBV11-3|TRBJ2-1
CASSRGLSNEQFF
TGTGCCAGCAGTAGGGGTCTCTCTAATGAGCAGTTCTTC
>TRBD1|NA|TRBV9|TRBJ2-5
CASSVGTGIQETQYF
TGTGCCAGCAGCGTAGGGACAGGGATCCAAGAGACCCAGTACTTC
>NA|NA|TRBV27|TRBJ2-7
CASSLIGPSYEQYF
TGTGCCAGCAGTTTGATAGGGCCCTCCTACGAGCAGTACTTC
>TRBD1|NA|TRBV14|TRBJ2-1
CASSRQGAYEQFF
TGTGCCAGCAGCCGCCAGGGGGCATATGAGCAGTTCTTC
>NA|NA|TRBV11-2|TRBJ2-1
CASSFSRGRTAQVGNEQFF
TGTGCCAGCAGCTTCTCCAGGGGTCGGACAGCCCAGGTAGGCAATGAGCAGTTCTTC
>NA|NA|TRBV10-1|TRBJ2-1
CASSDEGVSYNEQFF
TGCGCCAGCAGTGATGAGGGAGTGTCCTACAATGAGCAGTTCTTC
>NA|NA|TRBV19|TRBJ1-2
CASRPKWAGIENGYTF
TGTGCCAGTAGACCTAAGTGGGCCGGGATTGAGAATGGCTACACCTTC
>NA|NA|TRBV5-8|TRBJ2-1
CASSLGRTSYNEQFF
TGTGCCAGCAGCTTGGGACGGACGTCCTACAATGAGCAGTTCTTC
>TRBD2|NA|TRBV13|TRBJ2-7
CASSYGTSGSPPLYEQYF
TGTGCCAGCAGCTATGGGACTAGCGGGAGCCCCCCTTTATACGAGCAGTACTTC
>NA|NA|TRBV6-4|TRBJ1-4
CASSTLCQGYYATNEKLFF
TGTGCCAGCAGTACCCTGTGCCAAGGCTACTATGCAACTAATGAAAAACTGTTTTTT
>NA|NA|TRBV27|TRBJ1-1
CASRQGGTEAFF
TGTGCCAGCAGACAGGGTGGCACTGAAGCTTTCTTT